This record concerns one T cell receptor beta chain sequence. No antigen is known for it. These data belong to a study of T-cell reconstitution after alpha-beta-depleted transplantation in children. Study outcomes and limitations: At around two months after transplant, the alpha-beta T cells were reportedly derived from several hundred expanded clones that came from non-depleted graft cells. At one year after transplant, newly produced T cells mostly accounted for T-cell counts and diversity.

Unique molecular identifiers were used to barcode this TCRbeta library. TCRdb re-called the PCR reads through MiXCR, storing one row per CDR3 protein. Of 700,000 or so distinct CDR3 sequences in the sample, less than 15% were seen once. The CDR3 covers 20 residues. Losses at the gene ends were 3 bases for V and 1 base for J; bases not matched to a gene: 14. Germline V gives CDR1 LGHNA, CDR2 YNFKEQ. Sequenced here: PBMCs, sampled before TCRalphabeta/CD19-depleted stem cell transplant. The receptor's source is a girl aged 2 to 9 with congenital amegakaryocytic thrombocytopenia, due to receive a stem cell transplant. The rearrangement links TRBV4-2 to TRBJ2-2, with TRBD2 matching over 10 bases. The CDR3 region has the DNA TGTGCCAGCAGCCAGGACGGGACTAGCGCTTTGTCCGGGAACACCGGGGAGCTGTTTTTT. It specifies CASSQDGTSALSGNTGELFF.